This T cell receptor beta chain was retrieved from a study of blood T cells in healthy people across ages. Study results and limitations: The unsorted PBMCs prevented any conclusive comparison of naive versus antigen-experienced cells.

Isolating PBMCs gave at least 6 million of these cells per sample. A second roughly 7 to 12 cycle PCR used barcoded and J-beta primers. The template-switch adaptor, which had 12 random nucleotides, put a tag on each cDNA molecule. MiXCR was run by TCRdb on the 5' RACE reads, yielding one entry per CDR3 protein. The sample comprises fewer than 2,000,000 distinct CDR3 sequences, about 35% of which are singletons, and approximately 10% rests with the top ten. Germline V gene data show CDR1 as GTSNPN and CDR2 as SVGIG (reference sequence). Trimming took off 2 bases at V and 5 bases at J, with 16 bases between the two ends. This CDR3 region has 15 residues. Of note for this clonotype: The antigen is unknown.

This clonotype was sampled from a young woman in good health. The chain recombines TRBV30 with TRBJ1-5, with D tentatively TRBD1 (5 bases). What was sequenced was blood. The CDR3 is CAWSPPGTGDQPQHF. DNA for the CDR3: TGTGCCTGGAGTCCTCCGGGGACGGGGGATCAGCCCCAGCATTTT.